The 18 T cell receptor beta chains below were found in one sample sequenced in a study of human T cells and chemical hapten exposure. Each CDR3 protein gets one entry after TCRdb re-called the RACE reads with MiXCR. The table includes about 93,000 distinct CDR3 sequences, roughly 8.5% detected once. Specified time point: pre-sensitization, week 0. Specified treatment: therapeutic diphenylcyclopropenone sensitization with weekly scalp DPC. The material sequenced was whole blood, taken in connection with sensitization to the hapten diphenylcyclopropenone (DPC). The origin of the receptors is a man aged 35-49 years with alopecia areata. Some clones in this sample may be carry-over from other donors' samples.

This clonotype was observed a handful of times. The gene calls are TRBV29-1 and TRBJ1-2; 12 positions match TRBD1. Trimming cost V 3 bases and J 2 bases; bases outside gene matches: 4. The CDR3 contains 15 residues. Germline V gene lookup returns CDR1 SQVTM and CDR2 ANQGSEA. This CDR3 reads CSVDRDRGQNYGYTF. The CDR3 DNA reads TGCAGCGTTGATCGGGACAGGGGGCAAAACTATGGCTACACCTTC.

The genes are TRBV11-3 and TRBJ2-1; a possible D gene is TRBD1 (6 bases). Per the germline V gene, CDR1 is SGHNT and CDR2 is YENEEA. This CDR3 comprises 14 residues. Trimming took off 7 bases at V and 8 bases at J, with 18 bases between the two ends. The CDR3 bases are TGTGCCAGCACGAAGACAGGATCATTGGATGAGCAGTTCTTC. It translates to CASTKTGSLDEQFF.

This clonotype occurred a few times. The chain has TRBV2 and TRBJ2-3, with unresolved D. Germline assignment: CDR1 SNHLY and CDR2 FYNNEI. This CDR3 contains 13 residues. V lost 6 bases to trimming and J lost 0 bases, with 7 bases between them. DNA of the CDR3: TGTGCCAGCAGGCCCCGGAGCACAGATACGCAGTATTTT. This codes for CASRPRSTDTQYF.

Only a few counts were recorded for this clonotype. The V gene is TRBV29-1, the J gene TRBJ2-3; TRBD2 matches 7 bases. Per the germline V gene, CDR1 is SQVTM and CDR2 is ANQGSEA. J gave up 1 base and V 1 base, and 2 bases lay outside the gene matches. The CDR3 has 14 amino acids. This CDR3 reads CSVEGLAGTDTQYF. The CDR3 DNA reads as TGCAGCGTTGAAGGGCTAGCGGGCACAGATACGCAGTATTTT.

This clonotype was picked up many times. The CDR3 DNA reads as TGTGCCAGCAGCGTACTAGGGGAGGCCCCCAACGATGAGCAGTTCTTC. It codes for CASSVLGEAPNDEQFF. This chain links TRBV9 with TRBJ2-1; weak D call: TRBD2 (6 bases). The germline V gene has CDR1 SGDLS and CDR2 YYNGEE. The CDR3 contains 16 residues. Trimming removed 1 base from V and 8 bases from J, with 19 bases in between.

A few counts support this clonotype. The J gene is TRBJ2-1, the V gene TRBV11-3; a possible D gene is TRBD2 (6 bases). Trimming shortened V by 4 bases and J by 8 bases, and 18 bases separated the two germline ends. Germline V gene sequence: CDR1 SGHNT, CDR2 YENEEA. This CDR3 has 15 amino acids. CDR3 residues: CASSSLGTGADEQFF. DNA for the CDR3: TGTGCCAGCAGCTCCCTTGGGACGGGAGCTGATGAGCAGTTCTTC.

This clonotype has ten or more counts. V and J are TRBV15 and TRBJ2-1; TRBD2 matches 8 bases. Germline lookup yields CDR1 LNHNV and CDR2 YYDKDF (reference sequence). CDR3 length: 15 residues. V lost 2 bases to trimming and J lost 7 bases; unmatched junction nucleotides: 7. CDR3 in DNA: TGTGCCACCAGCAGACGGGGGGGAGCGGGAAATGAGCAGTTCTTC. This encodes CATSRRGGAGNEQFF.

This clonotype was counted between two and nine times. CDR3 protein: CASSYVPGGAAFF. CDR3 sequence (DNA): TGTGCCAGCAGTTACGTACCAGGGGGCGCAGCTTTCTTT. V usage is TRBV6-2 or TRBV6-3 and J usage is TRBJ1-1; TRBD1 agrees at 8 bases. Germline loops: CDR1 MNHEY, CDR2 SVGEGT. Unmatched junction bases numbered 6, after V lost 2 bases and J lost 10 bases. This CDR3 contains 13 residues.

The sample holds a few counts of this clonotype. This chain uses TRBV15 with TRBJ1-2; weak D call: TRBD1 (5 bases). The V and J ends lost 4 bases and 4 bases respectively, with 16 bases between them. The V gene's germline CDR1 is LNHNV and CDR2 YYDKDF (reference sequence). The CDR3 is 15 residues long. The CDR3 nucleotides read TGTGCCACCAGCACGGAACAGGTTTTTGGCTATGGCTACACCTTC. It codes for CATSTEQVFGYGYTF. The full variable domain, rest sourced from reference TRBV15 and TRBJ1-2, is DAMVIQNPRYQVTQFGKPVTLSCSQTLNHNVMYWYQQKSSQAPKLLFHYYDKDFNNEADTPDNFQSRRPNTSFCFLDIRSPGLGDTAMYLCATSTEQVFGYGYTFGSGTRLTVV.

Worth noting for this clonotype: This may be a read error, as it is one base from a much larger clone. This chain connects TRBV9 to TRBJ2-2; 8 bases are shared with TRBD1. The germline CDR1 and CDR2 sequences are SGDLS and YYNGEE. This CDR3 is 16 amino acids long. The CDR3 region is CASRVGQGAGTGELFF. CDR3 nucleotides: TGTGCCAGCAGAGTAGGACAGGGCGCCGGGACCGGGGAGCTGTTTTTT.

This clonotype came up many times. The DNA of the CDR3 is TGTGCCAGCAGTCCTAGGGGGCGCGGCAACAATGAGCAGTTCTTC. Amino acid sequence: CASSPRGRGNNEQFF. The rearrangement uses TRBV12-3 or TRBV12-4 and TRBJ2-1, with TRBD1 matching 7 bases. The CDR3 covers 15 residues. V was pared by 5 bases and J by 5 bases, with 9 bases of the junction left unmatched.

Note on this clonotype: This may come from a read error, since a much larger clone is one base off. J is TRBJ2-3 and V is TRBV18; 9 nucleotides match TRBD2. Germline V gene lookup returns CDR1 KGHSH and CDR2 LQKENI. Trimming removed 1 base from V and 4 bases from J; junction bases left unmatched: 6. There are 16 residues in the CDR3. The CDR3 protein is CASSPLAGEIADTQYF. Here the CDR3 DNA reads TGTGCCAGCTCACCACTAGCGGGAGAAATCGCAGATACGCAGTATTTT.

The CDR3 nucleotides read TGTGCCAGCAGCTTAGATAGTGGGGACCACCTCTACAATGAGCAGTTCTTC. Protein sequence: CASSLDSGDHLYNEQFF. The chain recombines TRBV11-3 with TRBJ2-1; D is tentatively TRBD1 or TRBD2 (5 bases each). The V end was cut by 0 bases, the J end by 3 bases, with 15 bases between. The CDR3 is 17 amino acids. Per the germline V gene, CDR1 is SGHNT and CDR2 is YENEEA.

This clonotype was found many times. The chain couples TRBV10-3 to TRBJ2-7; D call uncertain. CDR3 length: 14 residues. Germline V gene sequence: CDR1 ENHRY, CDR2 SYGVKD. The V end lost 0 bases, the J end lost 3 bases, and 9 bases lay between the germline ends. The CDR3 DNA is TGTGCCATCAGTGAGTCCAGGTCTGGCTACGAGCAGTACGTC. Protein product: CAISESRSGYEQYV.

This clonotype appeared many times. V gene TRBV10-3 combines with J gene TRBJ2-1; the match to TRBD2 covers 7 bases. Germline CDR1 ENHRY, CDR2 SYGVKD. CDR3 length: 13 amino acids. V dropped 0 bases and J dropped 13; count of bases not matched to a gene: 6. The CDR3: CAISESGGGSQFF. The CDR3 DNA sequence: TGTGCCATCAGTGAGTCTGGGGGGGGGAGTCAGTTCTTC.

This chain links TRBV30 with TRBJ2-3; TRBD2 aligns across 11 bases. The V and J ends lost 3 bases and 4 bases, in that order; junction bases with no gene match: 6. The CDR3 is made up of 15 amino acids. Germline CDR1 reads GTSNPN; CDR2 reads SVGIG (reference sequence). The CDR3 region has the DNA TGTGCCTGGAGCTTTCTAGCGGGAGGAGCAGATACGCAGTATTTT. Encoded protein: CAWSFLAGGADTQYF.

This chain links TRBV21-1 with TRBJ2-1; no DNA check was done on the table's D call, TRBD1. TRBV21-1 is an annotated pseudogene. CDR3 size: 18 residues. The CDR3 bases are TGTGCCAGTGGCCGGACAGGGACCTCCAACTACCTCAACAATGAGCAGTTCTTC. Translation: CASGRTGTSNYLNNEQFF.

This clonotype was found a few times. The chain recombines TRBV9 with TRBJ2-7; TRBD1 matches at 7 bases. V gave up 4 bases and J gave up 2 bases; unmatched junction bases: 6. Germline-derived CDR1 and CDR2 are SGDLS and YYNGEE. The CDR3 length is 14 residues. The CDR3 sequence: CASSPWDSPYEQYV. CDR3 in DNA: TGTGCCAGCAGCCCCTGGGACAGCCCCTACGAGCAGTACGTC.